The TCR beta chain described here comes from a study of blood T cell repertoires in COVID-19. As for the study in general: The samples span acute and convalescent COVID-19 from the United States, Italy and Spain.

The trim removed 4 bases at V and 6 bases at J, leaving 10 bases unmatched. The CDR3 is 16 amino acids. The germline V gene has CDR1 KGHDR and CDR2 SFDVKD. In the original processing: Amplification with reference gene primers provided the estimates of nucleated cell counts. Clones were read by immunoSEQ multiplex PCR, and TCRdb kept only the in-frame ones, dropping some. V, J and clone size are those of that table, while D and trimming were read from the DNA. The data contain about 170,000 clones, about 88% of them seen just once; the ten biggest clones take up about 26%. Sequenced sample: peripheral blood. The chain employs TRBV24-1 and TRBJ1-5, with 8 bases lining up with TRBD1. This sequence originates from a man in his sixties with acute or convalescent COVID-19. In nucleotides, the CDR3 is TGTGCCACCAGTGACTCCGGACAGGGTGGTATTCAGCCCCAGCATTTT. Encoded protein: CATSDSGQGGIQPQHF.